This entry describes one T cell receptor beta chain. This sample stems from a study of technical replicates of blood from a few donors. Sequencing was performed with immunoSEQ multiplex PCR; in TCRdb, only in-frame clones are kept and a portion is missing. Among about 89,000 clones, 90% to 95% were seen once, and the ten largest hold roughly 0.22%. V gave up 6 bases and J gave up 8 bases; unmatched junction bases: 12. The germline V gene has CDR1 MNHEY and CDR2 SVGAGI. This CDR3 spans 15 amino acids. Input material: T cells isolated from PBMCs. This sequence was found in a human donor in good health. This chain uses TRBV6-5 with TRBJ1-1; 10 bases line up with TRBD1. DNA of the CDR3: TGTGCCAGCAGCCCCACGGGACAGGGGAACAGAGAAGCTTTCTTT. This gives the protein CASSPTGQGNREAFF.